This entry lists 8 T cell receptor beta chains sequenced from one sample in a study of blood T cell repertoires in COVID-19. Libraries were prepared by immunoSEQ multiplex PCR; TCRdb keeps only in-frame clonotypes and omits some of them. The data hold 310,000 or so clones, with 80% to 90% observed a single time. The specimen sequenced was peripheral blood. Source of these receptors: a woman between 45 and 65 years old with acute or convalescent COVID-19.

The chain uses TRBV24-1 and TRBJ2-3, with TRBD2 matching over 14 bases. Germline assignment: CDR1 KGHDR and CDR2 SFDVKD. CDR3 size: 19 residues. Germline trimming cut 5 bases from V and 0 bases from J; bases unmatched to any gene: 9. In DNA, the CDR3 is TGTGCCACCAGTGCCACCGGGACTAGCGGGGGTACTAGCACAGATACGCAGTATTTT. Translation: CATSATGTSGGTSTDTQYF.

This chain joins TRBV21-1 and TRBJ2-3; the D call of TRBD2 is as the table states it, not checked on the DNA. TRBV21-1 is flagged as a pseudogene. The CDR3 contains 16 residues. The CDR3 reads CASSLAEDSSTDTQYF. As DNA, the CDR3 is TGTGCCAGCAGCTTGGCGGAGGATAGTAGCACAGATACGCAGTATTTT.

V gene TRBV3-1 (or the pseudogene TRBV3-2) combines with J gene TRBJ1-1; D is ambiguous. This CDR3 region has 15 residues. V was shortened by 2 bases and J by 0 bases, with 10 bases between the two germline ends. Germline V gene sequence: CDR1 LGHDT, CDR2 YNNKEL (reference sequence). The CDR3, as DNA: TGTGCCAGCAGCCAAAGCGCAGTATTGAACACTGAAGCTTTCTTT. Translation gives CASSQSAVLNTEAFF.

This clone was found once. The chain joins TRBV30 to TRBJ1-1; D remains unclear. There are 13 residues in the CDR3. V lost 3 bases, J lost 3 bases, and 11 bases lay in between. Germline V gives CDR1 GTSNPN, CDR2 SVGIG (reference sequence). CDR3 region: CAWRVQSYTEAFF. DNA of the CDR3: TGTGCCTGGAGGGTACAGTCTTACACTGAAGCTTTCTTT.

The rearrangement links TRBV12-3 or TRBV12-4 to TRBJ2-5; 8 bases are shared with TRBD1. The CDR3 loop spans 13 amino acids. The trim removed 5 bases at V and 5 bases at J, leaving 4 bases unmatched. CDR3 nucleotides: TGTGCCAGCAGTCGGACAGGGCGGGAGACCCAGTACTTC. Translation gives CASSRTGRETQYF.

The chain couples TRBV6-5 to TRBJ2-1, with D maybe TRBD1 (6 bases). The CDR3 runs to 14 residues. Germline V gene data show CDR1 as MNHEY and CDR2 as SVGAGI. V was clipped by 6 bases and J by 3 bases, with 12 bases between them. Here the CDR3 DNA reads TGTGCCAGCAGGCGACAGGAGATCTACAATGAGCAGTTCTTC. Translated, it gives CASRRQEIYNEQFF.

This sequence joins TRBV7-8 and TRBJ1-4, with 7 nucleotides matching TRBD1. CDR1 and CDR2 (germline): SGHVS, FQNEAQ. CDR3 size: 15 residues. J lost 5 bases, V lost 1 base, and 4 bases had no gene match. The DNA for the CDR3 is TGTGCCAGCAGCTTAGGGGGGACAGACAATGAAAAACTGTTTTTT. Encoded protein: CASSLGGTDNEKLFF.

The chain carries TRBV6-5 and TRBJ2-1; 8 bases are a match to TRBD2. Unmatched junction bases numbered 5, after V lost 5 bases and J lost 11 bases. The CDR3 is 12 amino acids. Germline loops: CDR1 MNHEY, CDR2 SVGAGI. CDR3 region: CASSTGLAQQFF. CDR3 DNA: TGTGCCAGCAGTACCGGACTAGCCCAGCAGTTCTTC.